Sequencing of this T cell receptor (beta chain) was carried out in a study of beta chain features in type 1 diabetes. Across the whole study: Patients shared similar age, gender and cell yields with healthy donors. Overall study results and limits: The cDNA sequencing approach could over-represent high-TCR-expressing cells. Type 1 diabetes patients had VDJ junctions that carried fewer insertions and more deletions. Shortening of TCRB CDR3s, moderate but significant, appeared in all four CD4+ subsets of Type 1 diabetes patients.

The table lists this clone with a few counts. Antigen unknown. With 1 base removed from V and 6 bases from J, the gap between germline ends came to 9 bases. The CDR3 contains 12 residues. Germline CDR1 is GTSNPN and CDR2 is SVGIG (reference sequence). As every portion of the isolated RNA was reverse transcribed, the sequencing read expressed TCRB transcripts. Data came from immunoSEQ multiplex PCR; TCRdb stores just in-frame clones and leaves some out. Among around 360,000 clones listed, over 10% were seen once. Cells sorted by CD45RO/CCR7/CD25/CD127/CD95/CD27 comprised CD4+ naive, central memory, regulatory and stem cell-like memory cells.

The sequence derives from a woman aged 18-29 years with type 1 diabetes. The sequencing sample was made of naive CD4+ T cells from blood. This sequence joins TRBV30 and TRBJ1-2; D is possibly TRBD1 (5 bases). The CDR3 loop is CAWSADSNGYTF. The CDR3 region has the DNA TGTGCCTGGAGTGCCGACAGTAATGGCTACACCTTC.